The entry below describes one TCR beta chain. Its target is unknown. Profiled with immunoSEQ multiplex PCR; TCRdb holds only in-frame clones, not every one. The sample includes approximately 54,000 clones, about 90% of them seen just once. This record belongs to a study of graft-versus-host responses after intestinal transplantation. Looking at the study overall: Uniformly, recipients were administered anti-thymocyte globulin induction with subsequent tacrolimus and steroids for around 3 years. General observations from the study: Elevated graft-versus-host to host-versus-graft clonal ratios in allografts were recorded for patients with graft-donor T cell macrochimerism.

Germline V gene sequence: CDR1 SGHDT, CDR2 YYEEEE. Germline trimming cut 0 bases from V and 8 bases from J; bases unmatched to any gene: 11. The CDR3 sequence is 17 residues long. The receptor was isolated from a human patient who received an intestinal transplant, so some T cells may come from the graft donor. Here the sequenced sample was PBMCs, taken 650 to 690 days after intestinal transplant. The rearrangement uses TRBV5-6 and TRBJ2-1; 10 bases fit TRBD2. CDR3 loop: CASSLGGTSGAFYEQFF. The CDR3 nucleotides are TGTGCCAGCAGCTTGGGCGGTACTAGCGGGGCCTTTTATGAGCAGTTCTTC.